This TCR beta chain originates from a study of blood T cell repertoires in COVID-19. Assay used: immunoSEQ multiplex PCR; TCRdb lists only in-frame clones, some missing. The table lists tens of thousands of clones, 80% of them singletons. This clone occurred once. Germline V gene lookup returns CDR1 SGHTA and CDR2 FQGNSA. Trimming stripped 4 bases from V and 5 bases from J, with 12 bases between. The CDR3 has 13 residues. This rearrangement joins TRBV7-2 to TRBJ2-7; weak D call: TRBD1 (5 bases). This clonotype was sampled from a woman older than 75 with acute or convalescent COVID-19. Sequencing was carried out using peripheral blood. The CDR3 DNA follows: TGTGCCAGCAGCTCTGTCCAGGGCCACGAGCAGTACTTC. Translating it yields CASSSVQGHEQYF.